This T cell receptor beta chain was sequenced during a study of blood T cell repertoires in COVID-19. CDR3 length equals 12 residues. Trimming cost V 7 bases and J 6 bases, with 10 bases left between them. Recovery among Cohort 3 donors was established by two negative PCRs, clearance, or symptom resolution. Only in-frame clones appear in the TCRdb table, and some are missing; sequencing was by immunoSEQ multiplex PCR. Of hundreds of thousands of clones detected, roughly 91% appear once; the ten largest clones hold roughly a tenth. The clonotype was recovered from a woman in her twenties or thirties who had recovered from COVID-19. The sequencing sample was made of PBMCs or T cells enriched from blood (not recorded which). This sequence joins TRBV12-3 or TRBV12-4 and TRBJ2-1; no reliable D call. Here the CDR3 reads CASTSGFNEQFF. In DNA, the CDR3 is TGTGCCAGCACCTCGGGTTTCAATGAGCAGTTCTTC.